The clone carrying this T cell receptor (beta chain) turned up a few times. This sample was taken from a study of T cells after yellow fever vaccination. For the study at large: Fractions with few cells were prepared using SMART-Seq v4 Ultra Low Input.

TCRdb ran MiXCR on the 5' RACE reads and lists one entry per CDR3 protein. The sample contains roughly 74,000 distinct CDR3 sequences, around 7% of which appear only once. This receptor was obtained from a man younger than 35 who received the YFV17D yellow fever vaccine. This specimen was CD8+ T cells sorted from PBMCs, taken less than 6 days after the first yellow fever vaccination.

CDR3 DNA sequence: TGTGCCAGCAGAGCCCCGGCGGGATACTATGGCTACACCTTC. This encodes CASRAPAGYYGYTF. The chain uses TRBV6-1 and TRBJ1-2; D uncertain. Germline V gene lookup returns CDR1 MNHNS and CDR2 SASEGT. V was cut by 6 bases and J by 3 bases, with 14 bases left in between. CDR3 size: 14 residues.